The clone carrying this T cell receptor beta chain appeared a single time. PCR primers comprised 60 Vbeta and 13 Jbeta primers. The repertoire was sequenced with immunoSEQ multiplex PCR; TCRdb's copy has only in-frame clones and lacks some. The table lists some 190,000 clones, around 85% of them singletons. This sample is drawn from a study of cytomegalovirus exposure and HLA in healthy donors. Study-level information: Falling in the Caucasian-associated ancestry cluster were 65% to 90% of 350 to 400 genotyped donors.

Germline values: CDR1 SGHRS, CDR2 YFSETQ. This CDR3 has 15 residues. This chain uses TRBV5-1 with TRBJ2-5, with 8 bases identical to TRBD1. With the DNA end fitting TRBJ2-7 better, the J assignment may be wrong. The clonotype originates from a boy aged 2-9 years in good health and CMV-seronegative. The sequenced sample was PBMCs. The DNA of the CDR3 is TGCGCCAGCAGCCGCCGGACAGGGATCGCCTACGAGCAGTACTTC. It specifies CASSRRTGIAYEQYF.